This TCR beta chain was obtained from a study of blood T cell repertoires in COVID-19. Assay: immunoSEQ multiplex PCR; the TCRdb copy retains only in-frame clones and omits some. The sample contains 75,000 or so clones, approximately 84% of which appear only once. CDR1 is SGHVS, CDR2 FQNEAQ, per germline. V was shortened by 3 bases and J by 3 bases, with 8 bases between the two germline ends. This CDR3 is 13 amino acids long. The source material was peripheral blood. The genes are TRBV7-8 and TRBJ1-2, with D possibly being TRBD1 (6 bases). The TCR originated in a man between 60 and 75 years old with active or convalescent COVID-19. The CDR3 loop reads CASSFEGDYGYTF. The DNA of the CDR3 is TGTGCCAGCAGCTTTGAGGGGGACTATGGCTACACCTTC.